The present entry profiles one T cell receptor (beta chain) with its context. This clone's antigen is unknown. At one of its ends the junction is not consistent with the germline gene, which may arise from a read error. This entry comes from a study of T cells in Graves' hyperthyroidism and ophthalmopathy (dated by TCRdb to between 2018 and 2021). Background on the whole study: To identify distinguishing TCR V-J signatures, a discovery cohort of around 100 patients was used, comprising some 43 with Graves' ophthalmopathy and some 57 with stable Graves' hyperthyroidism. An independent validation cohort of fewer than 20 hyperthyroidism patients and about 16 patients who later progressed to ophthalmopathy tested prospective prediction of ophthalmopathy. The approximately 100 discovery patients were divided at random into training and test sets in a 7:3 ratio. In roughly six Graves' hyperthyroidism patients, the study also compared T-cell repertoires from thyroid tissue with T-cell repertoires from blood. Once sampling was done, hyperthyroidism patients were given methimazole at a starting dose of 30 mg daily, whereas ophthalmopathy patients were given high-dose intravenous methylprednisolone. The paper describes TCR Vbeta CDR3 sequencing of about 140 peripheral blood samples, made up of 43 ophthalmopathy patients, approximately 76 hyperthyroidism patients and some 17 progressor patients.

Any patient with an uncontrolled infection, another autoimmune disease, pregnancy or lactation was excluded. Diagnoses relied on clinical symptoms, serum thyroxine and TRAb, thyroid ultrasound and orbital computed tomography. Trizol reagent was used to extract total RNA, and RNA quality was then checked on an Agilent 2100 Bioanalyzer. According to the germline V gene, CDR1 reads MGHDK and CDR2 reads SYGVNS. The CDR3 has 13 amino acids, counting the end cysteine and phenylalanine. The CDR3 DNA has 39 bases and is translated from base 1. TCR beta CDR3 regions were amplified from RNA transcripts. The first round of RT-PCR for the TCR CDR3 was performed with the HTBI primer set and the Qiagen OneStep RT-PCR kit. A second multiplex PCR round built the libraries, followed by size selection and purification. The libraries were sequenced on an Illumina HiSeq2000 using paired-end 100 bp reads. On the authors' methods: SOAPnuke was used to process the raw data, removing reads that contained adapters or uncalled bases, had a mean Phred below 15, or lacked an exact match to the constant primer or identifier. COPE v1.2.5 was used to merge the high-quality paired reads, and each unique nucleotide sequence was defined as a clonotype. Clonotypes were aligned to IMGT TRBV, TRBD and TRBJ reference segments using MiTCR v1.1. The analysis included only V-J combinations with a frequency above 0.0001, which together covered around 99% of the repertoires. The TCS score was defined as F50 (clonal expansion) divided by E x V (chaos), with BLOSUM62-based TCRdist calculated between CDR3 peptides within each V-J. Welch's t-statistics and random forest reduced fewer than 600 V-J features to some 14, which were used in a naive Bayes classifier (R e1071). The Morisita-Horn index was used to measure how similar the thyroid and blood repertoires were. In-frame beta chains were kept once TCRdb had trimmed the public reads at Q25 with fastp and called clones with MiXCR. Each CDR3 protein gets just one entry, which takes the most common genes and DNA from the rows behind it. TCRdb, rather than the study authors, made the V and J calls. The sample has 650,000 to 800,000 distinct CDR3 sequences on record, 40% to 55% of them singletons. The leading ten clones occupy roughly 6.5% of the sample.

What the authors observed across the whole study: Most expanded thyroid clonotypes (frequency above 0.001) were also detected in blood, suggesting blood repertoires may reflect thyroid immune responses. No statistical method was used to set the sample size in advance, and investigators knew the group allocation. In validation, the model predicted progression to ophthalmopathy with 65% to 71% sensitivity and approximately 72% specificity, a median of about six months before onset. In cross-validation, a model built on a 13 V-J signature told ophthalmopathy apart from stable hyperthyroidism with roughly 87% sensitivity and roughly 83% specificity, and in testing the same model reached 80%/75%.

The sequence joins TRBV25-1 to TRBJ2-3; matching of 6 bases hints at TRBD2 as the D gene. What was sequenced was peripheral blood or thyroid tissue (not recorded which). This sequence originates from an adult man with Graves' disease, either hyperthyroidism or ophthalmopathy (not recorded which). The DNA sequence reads TGTGCCAGCAGTTGGCGGGGTGGAGATATGCAGTATTTT. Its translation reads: CASSWRGGDMQYF. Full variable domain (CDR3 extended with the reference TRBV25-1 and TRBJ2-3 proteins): EADIYQTPRYLVIGTGKKITLECSQTMGHDKMYWYQQDPGMELHLIHYSYGVNSTEKGDLSSESTVSRIRTEHFPLTLESARPSHTSQYLCASSWRGGDMQYFGPGTRLTVL.